This note documents a single T cell receptor (beta chain) sequence. As yet, its antigen is unknown. The record originates from a study of vaccination and CD4 T cells after COVID-19. About the study: Six male and four female convalescents took part, two of them Hispanic. Median time from COVID diagnosis to post-COVID sampling was 101 days (35 to 161). Notes on the study in general: A median 86.3% of convalescent patients' SARS-CoV-2-reactive clones emerged only after vaccination.

Sample treatment: roughly ten-day PBMC culture with coronavirus spike peptide pools or control peptides (ViraFEST assay). Pre-COVID-19 pandemic sampling (2011-2018) yielded the unexposed donor's CD4+ T cells. Cultures of PBMCs, two million per well, were set up with about 10 IU/ml IL-2 and roughly 10 ug/ml peptide pools. Germline V gene data show CDR1 as SEHNR and CDR2 as FQNEAQ (reference sequence). Trimming removed 2 bases at V and 7 bases at J, with 11 bases between. The CDR3 loop spans 13 amino acids. With the Oncomine TCR Beta short-read assay, DNA from cultured CD4+ T cells was sequenced. TCRdb independently ran MiXCR on the PCR reads; one entry per CDR3 protein. The table has around 4,800 distinct CDR3 sequences, 35% to 45% seen once.

The chain joins TRBV7-9 to TRBJ1-1; no firm D call. Sequences were obtained from CD4+ T cells from blood, cultured in vitro. This sequence was found in a human donor in good health. The CDR3 nucleotides are TGTGCCAGCAGCTTACTCCAAAACGGTGAAGCTTTCTTT. As protein: CASSLLQNGEAFF.